This T cell receptor beta chain was sequenced during a study of spatial heterogeneity in lung cancer. In the study overall: Alpha-chain sequences were consistently detected less often than beta-chain sequences.

This CDR3 spans 13 amino acids. Germline CDR1 reads SGHVS; CDR2 reads FNYEAQ. With 5 bases removed from V and 8 bases from J, the gap between germline ends came to 14 bases. This clonotype was picked up many times. Its specificity is unknown. Whole-study results and caveats: Ubiquitous expanded tumor TCRs appeared in blood more at resection than follow-up.

A distinct unique molecular identifier was carried by each TCR cDNA molecule. From the 5' RACE reads, TCRdb called clonotypes with MiXCR, one entry per CDR3 protein. Of more than 30,000 distinct CDR3 sequences listed, about 5% are singletons. Time point specified: sample taken at primary tumor resection. Untreated early-stage non-small cell lung cancer patients, over 55 in total, were the donors. V is TRBV7-6 and J is TRBJ2-3; tentatively, D is TRBD2 (6 bases). The clonotype was recovered from a female donor with early-stage non-small cell lung cancer. Sequenced material: PBMCs, taken at surgery. The CDR3 nucleotides read TGTGCCAGCAGCCCTGGGACTGGGGGTACGCAGTATTTT. Translation: CASSPGTGGTQYF.